This T cell receptor (beta chain) was recorded in a study of shared clonotypes between healthy human individuals. In the study overall: Per donor, CD8 memory used one plate, CD8 naive used two, CD4 memory used three and CD4 naive used three. Findings and limits, study-wide: Shared clonotypes across all four donors exceeded non-shared ones in generation probability.

The authors divided CD4+ cells into CD45RA+ naive and CD45RA-negative memory subsets. Germline values: CDR1 SGDLS, CDR2 YYNGEE. V lost 4 bases and J lost 0, with 16 bases in between. The CDR3 sequence is 16 residues long. About this clone itself: Its specificity is not known.

Original handling: Quality scores were absent from the junction-only immunoSEQ sequences, so filtering differed. The repertoire was sequenced with immunoSEQ multiplex PCR; TCRdb's copy has only in-frame clones and lacks some. V and J calls and clone size are given by that table; D and trimming were obtained from the DNA. The table lists 2 million to 2.5 million clones, 90% to 95% of them singletons, with under 0.45% in the top ten. Source material: naive CD4+ T cells from PBMCs. The subset denotes: CD45RA+ positively selected. The TCR comes from a man in his late teens or twenties in good health. Some clones in this sample may be carry-over from other donors' samples. The chain is built from TRBV9 and TRBJ1-2; possibly TRBD1 for D (6 bases). DNA for the CDR3: TGTGCCAGCAGCAAAACCCTAGGACAGCCTAACTATGGCTACACCTTC. It specifies CASSKTLGQPNYGYTF.